This T cell receptor beta chain appears in the sequencing data of a study of CD8 T cells in ankylosing spondylitis (dated by TCRdb to 2016 to 2017). For the study in its entirety: The study set out to find disease-linked TCR variants by profiling T cell receptor beta repertoires in ankylosing spondylitis patients and healthy donors. The whole study cohort included about a hundred healthy donors and under 30 ankylosing spondylitis patients. Peripheral blood samples were taken, and synovial fluid was additionally collected from ankylosing spondylitis patients. What the study reported, not specific to this receptor: The disease-linked clones had a CD8+ phenotype and were found at relatively low frequencies in peripheral blood. Blood from ankylosing spondylitis patients appeared to be characterized by a TCR beta motif composed of about eight highly homologous amino acid variants. According to the report, matched synovial fluid samples from ankylosing spondylitis patients were significantly enriched for the disease-linked clones. Some motif variants had previously been reported in the synovial fluid and blood of reactive arthritis patients, which suggests shared mechanisms of disease initiation.

The sample holds many counts of this clonotype. Its antigen remains undetermined. Base qualities are not recorded, but no much larger clone differs from it by a single base. The sequencer was an Illumina HiSeq 2500. Quantitative 5'-RACE with molecular barcodes was the method used to prepare the TCR beta libraries. As for the original processing: A new computational method based on a probabilistic model of VDJ rearrangement was used to identify disease-linked TCR variants. The public reads were reprocessed in TCRdb via fastp at Q25 and MiXCR, keeping in-frame beta chains. Here each entry gathers all rows of one CDR3 protein and keeps the most common genes and DNA. TCRdb, rather than the study authors, made the V and J calls. Counted in this sample were 50,000 to 70,000 distinct CDR3 sequences; approximately 5.7% of them appeared once. The ten biggest clones cover approximately 5% of the sample. Synovial fluid samples were paired with blood samples taken from the same ankylosing spondylitis patients.

Sequences were obtained from synovial fluid, either unsorted or a sorted T cell fraction (not recorded which). The receptor's source is a male donor with ankylosing spondylitis.

This receptor has the CDR3 CASSESTGGPSEQYF. The DNA reads TGCGCCAGCAGTGAGTCGACAGGAGGGCCCAGCGAGCAGTACTTC. The sequence joins TRBV10-1 to TRBJ2-7; the D gene assignment is perhaps TRBD1 or TRBD2, with each matching 6 bases. The CDR3 measures 15 amino acids from cysteine to phenylalanine. Only the CDR3 portion is preserved as DNA: 45 bases, with reading frame beginning at the first base. The V end loses 0 bases and the J end loses 6 bases, and a stretch of 15 bases separates them. The germline V gene (reference sequence) specifies WNHNN as CDR1 and SYGVQD as CDR2.